One sample yielded the 26 T cell receptor beta chains listed below, sequenced in a study of blood T cell repertoires in COVID-19. Generated by immunoSEQ multiplex PCR, the TCRdb table keeps only in-frame clones and is missing some. The table has 120,000 or so clones, 70% to 90% seen once. Sequenced material: peripheral blood. Receptors were obtained from a woman of 80 years or more with acute or convalescent COVID-19.

There are a few counts of this clone. This chain uses TRBV19 with TRBJ2-2, with TRBD2 identical over 11 bases. Trimming took 2 bases from V and 6 from J; bases not matched to a gene: 2. The CDR3 sequence is 15 residues long. The germline V gene has CDR1 LNHDA and CDR2 SQIVND (reference sequence). In DNA, the CDR3 is TGTGCCAGTAGTATAACTAGCGGGAGTCCCGGGGAGCTGTTTTTT. Translating it yields CASSITSGSPGELFF.

The chain carries TRBV7-2 and TRBJ2-2; no reliable D call. This CDR3 comprises 14 residues. CDR1 is SGHTA, CDR2 FQGNSA, per germline. Between the trimmed V and J ends, which lost 5 bases and 5 bases, there was a span of 12 bases. This chain's CDR3 is CASSPPGQTGELFF. The CDR3 nucleotides read TGTGCCAGCAGCCCCCCTGGGCAAACCGGGGAGCTGTTTTTT.

The V gene is TRBV27, the J gene TRBJ1-1; 7 bases agree with TRBD1. Germline V gives CDR1 MNHEY, CDR2 SMNVEV (reference sequence). This CDR3 contains 14 residues. V dropped 5 bases and J dropped 2; count of bases not matched to a gene: 5. CDR3 coding DNA: TGTGCCAGCAGTACTAACAGGGGCAACACTGAAGCTTTCTTT. It specifies CASSTNRGNTEAFF.

The V call is TRBV9, the J call TRBJ1-4; D is ambiguous. From germline, CDR1 is SGDLS and CDR2 YYNGEE. Deletions cut 4 bases from V and 0 bases from J, with 10 bases between. CDR3 size: 15 residues. The CDR3 DNA reads TGTGCCAGCAGCCCCCGCGGTGCAACTAATGAAAAACTGTTTTTT. Residues: CASSPRGATNEKLFF. The variable domain in full, completed from reference TRBV9 and TRBJ1-4, reads DSGVTQTPKHLITATGQRVTLRCSPRSGDLSVYWYQQSLDQGLQFLIQYYNGEERAKGNILERFSAQQFPDLHSELNLSSLELGDSALYFCASSPRGATNEKLFFGSGTQLSVL.

CDR3 region: CASSRGLAGVGIADTQYF. CDR3 sequence (DNA): TGTGCCAGCAGCCGCGGACTAGCGGGAGTGGGAATAGCAGATACGCAGTATTTT. The chain links TRBV3-1 (or the pseudogene TRBV3-2) to TRBJ2-3, with 13 bases fitting TRBD2. The CDR3 covers 18 residues. Germline CDR1 LGHDT, CDR2 YNNKEL (reference sequence). V lost 4 bases to trimming and J lost 4 bases; unmatched junction nucleotides: 11.

The chain recombines TRBV7-9 with TRBJ2-3; TRBD1 aligns across 7 bases. CDR3 length equals 14 residues. The V and J ends lost 5 bases and 2 bases, in that order; junction bases with no gene match: 4. The germline gives CDR1 SEHNR, CDR2 FQNEAQ (reference sequence). CDR3: CASSRGLDTDTQYF. The CDR3 DNA reads TGTGCCAGCAGCAGGGGGCTCGACACAGATACGCAGTATTTT.

The rearrangement joins TRBV5-1 to TRBJ2-3; D might be TRBD2 (6 bases). V lost 2 bases, J lost 3 bases, and 13 bases lay in between. CDR1 and CDR2 from the germline V gene are SGHRS and YFSETQ. The CDR3 length is 15 residues. CDR3 region: CASSLAGVGTDTQYF. The CDR3 region has the DNA TGCGCCAGCAGCTTAGCGGGTGTAGGGACAGATACGCAGTATTTT.

This clone was observed once. The rearrangement uses TRBV5-5 and TRBJ1-6, with a tentative D call TRBD1 (6 bases). Germline V CDR1 and CDR2: SGHKS, YYEKEE (reference sequence). The CDR3 sequence is 17 residues long. V gave up 2 bases and J gave up 0 bases, with 12 bases separating them. CDR3 loop: CASSFPQGSSYNSPLHF. The CDR3 DNA sequence: TGTGCCAGCAGCTTTCCCCAGGGGAGCTCCTATAATTCACCCCTCCACTTT.

V usage is TRBV6-5 and J usage is TRBJ1-5; TRBD1 matches 11 bases. CDR1 MNHEY and CDR2 SVGAGI come from the germline V gene. The V and J ends lost 6 bases and 7 bases, in that order; junction bases with no gene match: 5. The CDR3 is 14 residues long. DNA for the CDR3: TGTGCCAGCAGAAGGGGACAGGGGGACCAGCCCCAGCATTTT. It codes for CASRRGQGDQPQHF.

This rearrangement joins TRBV27 to TRBJ1-2; 8 bases are a match to TRBD1. Per germline, CDR1 MNHEY and CDR2 SMNVEV (reference sequence). This CDR3 is 18 amino acids long. The trim removed 0 bases at V and 8 bases at J, leaving 17 bases unmatched. The CDR3 sequence: CASSLSDVRQGPFVGYTF. The CDR3 nucleotides read TGTGCCAGCAGTTTATCTGACGTTCGACAGGGGCCGTTTGTAGGCTACACCTTC.

The CDR3 sequence: CASRGRVTDTQYF. The CDR3 coding sequence is TGCGCCAGCAGGGGGCGAGTCACAGATACGCAGTATTTT. J is TRBJ2-3 and V is TRBV5-1, with a possible D match to TRBD1 (5 bases). The CDR3 is made up of 13 amino acids. V lost 5 bases and J 2 bases, leaving 9 bases between the germline ends. Germline CDR1 and CDR2: SGHRS and YFSETQ.

V is TRBV18 and J is TRBJ2-7; 11 nucleotides match TRBD2. With V trimmed by 1 base and J by 2 bases, 10 bases remained unmatched. This CDR3 spans 18 amino acids. Germline V gene data show CDR1 as KGHSH and CDR2 as LQKENI. The CDR3 nucleotides are TGTGCCAGCTCACCACAATTTAGAACTAGCGGGAGAACCTACGAGCAGTACTTC. The encoded protein is CASSPQFRTSGRTYEQYF.

There are a few counts of this clone. Other nucleotide sequences in the sample specify the same CDR3. The chain combines TRBV5-1 with TRBJ1-6; TRBD1 agrees at 8 bases. The V and J ends lost 4 bases and 7 bases, in that order; junction bases with no gene match: 4. CDR3 length equals 14 residues. The germline CDR1 and CDR2 sequences are SGHRS and YFSETQ. The CDR3: CASSRTGRNSPLHF. The DNA of the CDR3 is TGCGCCAGCAGCCGGACAGGGAGAAATTCACCCCTCCACTTT.

CDR3 coding DNA: TGTGCCAGTAAACCTGAACCGGGACAGGGGGTGGTTGGCTACACCTTC. Translation: CASKPEPGQGVVGYTF. The V call is TRBV19, the J call TRBJ1-2; TRBD1 aligns across 11 bases. In germline, CDR1 is LNHDA, CDR2 SQIVND (reference sequence). With 7 bases clipped from V and 7 bases from J, the junction kept 14 bases outside the gene matches. The CDR3 spans 16 residues.

The chain couples TRBV7-9 to TRBJ1-3; D gene uncertain. V lost 3 bases and J 0 bases, leaving 6 bases between the germline ends. The CDR3 spans 14 residues. The germline CDR1 and CDR2 sequences are SEHNR and FQNEAQ (reference sequence). CDR3 nucleotides: TGTGCCAGCAGCTTGAGCACCTCTGGAAACACCATATATTTT. Its translation: CASSLSTSGNTIYF.

This sequence joins TRBV6-2 or TRBV6-3 and TRBJ1-1; D gene unclear. The CDR3 runs to 15 residues. Per germline, CDR1 MNHEY and CDR2 SVGEGT. Trimming left V 2 bases short and J 1 base short, with 11 bases between. CDR3 residues: CASSYGSTANTEAFF. The CDR3 DNA is TGTGCCAGCAGTTACGGATCCACAGCGAACACTGAAGCTTTCTTT.

The V call is TRBV10-2, the J call TRBJ2-3; 7 nucleotides line up with TRBD1. CDR1 WSHSY and CDR2 SAAADI come from the germline V gene. The CDR3 spans 15 residues. The ends lost 4 bases at V and 0 bases at J; junction bases unmatched: 4. The CDR3 sequence: CASSVDRTSTDTQYF. The CDR3 nucleotides are TGCGCCAGCAGTGTGGACAGGACTAGCACAGATACGCAGTATTTT.

The CDR3 region has the DNA TGTGCCAGCAGCTCAGGGCTCACCGGGGAGCTGTTTTTT. Translating gives CASSSGLTGELFF. The chain carries TRBV7-9 and TRBJ2-2, with D tentatively TRBD1 (5 bases). Germline assignment: CDR1 SEHNR and CDR2 FQNEAQ (reference sequence). V dropped 4 bases and J dropped 4 bases, with 7 bases sitting between them. There are 13 residues in the CDR3.

The chain is built from TRBV15 and TRBJ1-5; tentative D call: TRBD1 (5 bases). The CDR3 covers 13 residues. CDR1 LNHNV and CDR2 YYDKDF come from the germline V gene (reference sequence). V was pared by 0 bases and J by 7 bases, with 7 bases between. CDR3 bases: TGTGCCACCAGCAGAGATAGGGGACAGCCCCAGCATTTT. Translated, it gives CATSRDRGQPQHF.

This clone was seen a few times. The gene calls are TRBV4-1 and TRBJ2-3; 16 nucleotides line up with TRBD2. V trimming: 4 bases; J trimming: 4 bases; junction bases outside the gene matches: 5. This CDR3 region has 17 residues. Germline V gives CDR1 MGHRA, CDR2 YSYEKL. The CDR3 DNA is TGCGCCAGCAGCCCGACGGGACTAGCGGGAGGGCCAGATACGCAGTATTTT. Translated: CASSPTGLAGGPDTQYF.

The chain joins TRBV4-3 to TRBJ1-5; D ambiguous. Trimming pared 0 bases from V and 0 bases from J, leaving 9 bases between. Per the germline V gene, CDR1 is LGHNA and CDR2 is YSLEER. This CDR3 has 16 amino acids. As DNA, the CDR3 is TGCGCCAGCAGCCAAGAGCGGGCCGATAGCAATCAGCCCCAGCATTTT. Its translation is CASSQERADSNQPQHF.

The sample holds one count of this clone. The V call is TRBV9, the J call TRBJ1-1, with TRBD1 as a possible D gene (5 bases). The CDR3 extends over 14 amino acids. Looked up from germline, CDR1 is SGDLS and CDR2 is YYNGEE. The V end lost 3 bases, the J end lost 3 bases, and 12 bases lay between the germline ends. The CDR3 region has the DNA TGTGCCAGCAGCGCCCGTACCAGGGACACTGAAGCTTTCTTT. It yields the protein CASSARTRDTEAFF.

Points on this clone: The sample carries other DNA sequences with the same CDR3. CDR3 bases: TGTGCCAGCAGCTTGGGGGCAGGGGGTGGCAATTCACCCCTCCACTTT. It translates to CASSLGAGGGNSPLHF. The rearrangement uses TRBV5-4 and TRBJ1-6, with 7 bases lining up with TRBD1. With V trimmed by 0 bases and J by 7 bases, 7 bases remained unmatched. Germline CDR1 SGHNT, CDR2 YYREEE (reference sequence). The CDR3 spans 16 residues.

V and J are TRBV6-1 and TRBJ1-3, with a weak D call TRBD1 (6 bases). The CDR3 extends over 19 amino acids. Germline CDR1 and CDR2: MNHNS and SASEGT. Trimming stripped 2 bases from V and 0 bases from J, with 20 bases between. DNA of the CDR3: TGTGCCAGCAGTGAAAGGGGGGAGGGCGCGAGCATCTCTGGAAACACCATATATTTT. This gives the protein CASSERGEGASISGNTIYF.

The CDR3 region has the DNA TGTGCCACCAGTGAGACTACTCGGGGCTACACCTTC. Its protein is CATSETTRGYTF. This rearrangement joins TRBV24-1 to TRBJ1-2, with D unresolved. Germline loops: CDR1 KGHDR, CDR2 SFDVKD. This CDR3 is built from 12 residues. V was trimmed by 4 bases and J by 8 bases, leaving 10 bases between them.

The V gene is TRBV28, the J gene TRBJ2-7; TRBD1 aligns across 7 bases. Germline loops: CDR1 MDHEN, CDR2 SYDVKM. The junction had 6 bases not matched to a gene; V was cut back by 5 bases and J by 2 bases. This CDR3 region has 14 residues. CDR3 sequence: CASSLGGAAYEQYF. CDR3 DNA: TGTGCCAGCAGTCTAGGGGGCGCGGCCTACGAGCAGTACTTC.